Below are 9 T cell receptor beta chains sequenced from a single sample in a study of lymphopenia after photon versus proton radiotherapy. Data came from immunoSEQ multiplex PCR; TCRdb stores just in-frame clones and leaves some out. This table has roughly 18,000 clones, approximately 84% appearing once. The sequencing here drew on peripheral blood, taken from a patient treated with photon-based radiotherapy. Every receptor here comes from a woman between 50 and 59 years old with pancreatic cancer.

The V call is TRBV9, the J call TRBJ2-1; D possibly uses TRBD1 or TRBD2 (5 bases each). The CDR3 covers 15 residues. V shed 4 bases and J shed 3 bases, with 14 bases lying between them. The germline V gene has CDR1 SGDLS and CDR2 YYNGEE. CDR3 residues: CASSRALGGYNEQFF. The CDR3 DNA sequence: TGTGCCAGCAGCCGGGCACTTGGGGGCTACAATGAGCAGTTCTTC.

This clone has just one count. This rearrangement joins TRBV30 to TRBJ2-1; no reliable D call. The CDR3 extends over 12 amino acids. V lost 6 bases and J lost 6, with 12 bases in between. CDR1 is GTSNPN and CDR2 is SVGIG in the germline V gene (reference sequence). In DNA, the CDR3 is TGTGCCTGCGCTAGGGCAACCAATGAGCAGTTCTTC. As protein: CACARATNEQFF.

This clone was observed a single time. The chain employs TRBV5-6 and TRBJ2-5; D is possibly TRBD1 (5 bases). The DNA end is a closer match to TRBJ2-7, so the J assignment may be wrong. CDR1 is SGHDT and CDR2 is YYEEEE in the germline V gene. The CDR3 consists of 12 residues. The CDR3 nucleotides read TGTGCCAGCACCAGAAAGGGGTACGAGCAGTACTTC. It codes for CASTRKGYEQYF.

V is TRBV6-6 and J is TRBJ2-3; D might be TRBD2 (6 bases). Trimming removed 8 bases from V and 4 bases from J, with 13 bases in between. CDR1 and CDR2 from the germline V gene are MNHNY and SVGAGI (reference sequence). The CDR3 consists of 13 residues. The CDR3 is CASYGGRADTQYF. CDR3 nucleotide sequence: TGTGCCAGCTACGGGGGACGGGCAGATACGCAGTATTTT.

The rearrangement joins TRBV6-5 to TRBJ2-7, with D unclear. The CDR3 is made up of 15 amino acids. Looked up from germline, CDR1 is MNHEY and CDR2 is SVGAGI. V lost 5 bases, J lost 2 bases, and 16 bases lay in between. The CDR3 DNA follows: TGTGCCAGCAGTGTCCCTAGGCGGTACGCCTACGAGCAGTACTTC. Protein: CASSVPRRYAYEQYF.

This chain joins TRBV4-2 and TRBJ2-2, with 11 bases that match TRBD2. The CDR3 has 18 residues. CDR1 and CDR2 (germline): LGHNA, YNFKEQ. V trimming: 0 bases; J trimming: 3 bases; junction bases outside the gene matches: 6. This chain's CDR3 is CASSQDWGTSGYTGELFF. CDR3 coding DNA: TGTGCCAGCAGCCAAGATTGGGGGACTAGCGGATACACCGGGGAGCTGTTTTTT.

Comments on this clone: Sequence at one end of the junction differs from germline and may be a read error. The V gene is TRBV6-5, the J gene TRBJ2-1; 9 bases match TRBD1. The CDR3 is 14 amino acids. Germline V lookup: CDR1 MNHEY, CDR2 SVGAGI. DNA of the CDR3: TGTGCTAGCAGAGGGGACAGGGACAGCAATGAGCAGTTCTTC. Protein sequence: CASRGDRDSNEQFF.

Here the CDR3 reads CAWSGKGVTGELFF. CDR3 bases: TGTGCCTGGAGTGGTAAAGGGGTGACCGGGGAGCTGTTTTTT. The chain has TRBV30 and TRBJ2-2; a possible D gene is TRBD1 (5 bases). V lost 1 base to trimming and J lost 5 bases, with 11 bases between them. This CDR3 spans 14 amino acids. Germline assignment: CDR1 GTSNPN and CDR2 SVGIG (reference sequence).

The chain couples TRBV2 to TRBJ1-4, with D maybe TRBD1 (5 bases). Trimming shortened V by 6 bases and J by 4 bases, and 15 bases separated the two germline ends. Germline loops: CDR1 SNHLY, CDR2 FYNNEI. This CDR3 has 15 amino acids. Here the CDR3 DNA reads TGTGCCAGCAGACCCGCCGGGACCAATAATGAAAAACTGTTTTTT. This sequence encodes CASRPAGTNNEKLFF.